This T cell receptor (beta chain) was found in a study of blood T cell repertoires in COVID-19. Study details: Both acute and convalescent COVID-19 samples were obtained from the United States, Italy and Spain.

Original data processing: Amplification of reference gene primers was used by the study to estimate nucleated cell counts. Method: immunoSEQ multiplex PCR; TCRdb's copy keeps in-frame clones and lacks some. V, J and clone size reflect that table, while D and trimming were determined from the DNA. The table lists approximately 160,000 clones, around four fifths of them singletons. The V gene's germline CDR1 is SGHTA and CDR2 FQGNSA. J gave up 0 bases and V 5 bases, and 5 bases lay outside the gene matches. The CDR3 runs 16 residues. The chain joins TRBV7-2 to TRBJ2-5; 11 nucleotides match TRBD2. This clonotype originated in a woman between 55 and 75 years old with acute or convalescent COVID-19. The specimen was peripheral blood. The CDR3 nucleotides are TGTGCCAGCAGCATTACTAGCGGGGGCTACCAAGAGACCCAGTACTTC. Its translation: CASSITSGGYQETQYF.